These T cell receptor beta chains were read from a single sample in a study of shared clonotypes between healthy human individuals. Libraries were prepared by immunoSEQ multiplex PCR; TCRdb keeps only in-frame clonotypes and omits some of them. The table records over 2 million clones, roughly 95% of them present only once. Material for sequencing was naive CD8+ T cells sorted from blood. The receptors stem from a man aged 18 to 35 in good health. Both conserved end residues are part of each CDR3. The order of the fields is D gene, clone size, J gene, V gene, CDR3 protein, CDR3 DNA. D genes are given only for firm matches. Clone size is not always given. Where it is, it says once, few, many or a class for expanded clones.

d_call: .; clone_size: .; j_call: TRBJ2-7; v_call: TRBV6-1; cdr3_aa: CASSAGPRELNYEQYF; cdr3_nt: TGTGCCAGCAGTGCGGGGCCACGGGAGCTAAATTACGAGCAGTACTTC
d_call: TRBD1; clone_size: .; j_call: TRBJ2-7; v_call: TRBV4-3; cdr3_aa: CASSHRQGWDYEQYF; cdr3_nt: TGCGCCAGCAGCCATCGACAGGGCTGGGACTACGAGCAGTACTTC
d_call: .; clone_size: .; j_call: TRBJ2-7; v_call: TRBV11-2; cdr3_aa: CASTSPRQGIYEQYF; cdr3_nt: TGTGCCAGCACCTCCCCAAGACAAGGGATCTACGAGCAGTACTTC
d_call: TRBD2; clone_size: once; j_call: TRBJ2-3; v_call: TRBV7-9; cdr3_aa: CASSAPRGREVGDTQYF; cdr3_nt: TGTGCCAGCAGCGCCCCCCGCGGGCGGGAGGTGGGAGATACGCAGTATTTT
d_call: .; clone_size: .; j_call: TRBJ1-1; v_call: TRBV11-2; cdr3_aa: CASSLDLGTEAFF; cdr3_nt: TGTGCCAGCAGCTTAGATCTAGGTACTGAAGCTTTCTTT
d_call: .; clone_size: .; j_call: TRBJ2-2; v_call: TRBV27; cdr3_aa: CASGVGSPGELFF; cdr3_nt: TGTGCCAGCGGAGTAGGATCACCTGGGGAGCTGTTTTTT
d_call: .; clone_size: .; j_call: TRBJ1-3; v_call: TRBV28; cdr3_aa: CASSFPGTQGGNTIYF; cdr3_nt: TGTGCCAGCAGTTTCCCCGGGACCCAAGGGGGAAACACCATATATTTT
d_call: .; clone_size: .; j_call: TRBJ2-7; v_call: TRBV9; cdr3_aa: CASSGLSYEQYF; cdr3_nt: TGTGCCAGCAGCGGTCTTTCTTACGAGCAGTACTTC
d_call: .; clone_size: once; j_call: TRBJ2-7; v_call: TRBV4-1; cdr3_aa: CASSQKSMSGSYEQYF; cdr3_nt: TGCGCCAGCAGCCAAAAAAGTATGAGTGGCTCCTACGAGCAGTACTTC
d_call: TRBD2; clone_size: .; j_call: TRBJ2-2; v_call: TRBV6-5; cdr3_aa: CASREEGTDPGELFF; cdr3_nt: TGTGCCAGCCGGGAGGAGGGGACTGACCCCGGGGAGCTGTTTTTT
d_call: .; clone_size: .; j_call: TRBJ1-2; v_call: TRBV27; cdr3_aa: CASSLTGEANYGYTF; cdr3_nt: TGTGCCAGCAGTTTGACGGGGGAAGCTAACTATGGCTACACCTTC
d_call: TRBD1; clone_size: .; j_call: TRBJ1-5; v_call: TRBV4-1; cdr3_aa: CASSGEGTGLLDQPQHF; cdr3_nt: TGCGCCAGCAGCGGAGAAGGGACAGGGTTATTGGATCAGCCCCAGCATTTT
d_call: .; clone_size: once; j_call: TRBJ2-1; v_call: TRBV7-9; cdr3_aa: CASSLVANEQFF; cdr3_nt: TGTGCCAGCAGCTTAGTGGCGAATGAGCAGTTCTTC
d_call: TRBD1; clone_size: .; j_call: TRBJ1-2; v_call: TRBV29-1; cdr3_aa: CSVDPGAGGSYTF; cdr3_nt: TGCAGCGTCGACCCGGGGGCAGGGGGAAGCTACACCTTC
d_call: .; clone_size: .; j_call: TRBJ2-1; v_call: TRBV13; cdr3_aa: CASSPKLGNEQFF; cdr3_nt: TGTGCCAGCAGCCCCAAACTAGGGAATGAGCAGTTCTTC
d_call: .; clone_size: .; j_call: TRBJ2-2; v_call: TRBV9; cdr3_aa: CASSVPLWTANTGELFF; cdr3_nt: TGTGCCAGCAGCGTACCACTTTGGACAGCGAACACCGGGGAGCTGTTTTTT
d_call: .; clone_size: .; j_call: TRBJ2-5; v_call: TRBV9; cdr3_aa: CASSASGLQETQYF; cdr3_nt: TGTGCCAGCAGCGCCAGCGGGTTGCAAGAGACCCAGTACTTC
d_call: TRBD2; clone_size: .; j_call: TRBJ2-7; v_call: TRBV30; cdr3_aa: CAWSPVASGSPWPYEQYF; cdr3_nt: TGTGCCTGGAGTCCAGTGGCTAGCGGGAGTCCCTGGCCTTACGAGCAGTACTTC
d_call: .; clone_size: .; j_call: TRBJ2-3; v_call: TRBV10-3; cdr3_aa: CAIVDSTGDTQYF; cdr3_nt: TGTGCCATTGTGGACAGCACCGGAGATACGCAGTATTTT
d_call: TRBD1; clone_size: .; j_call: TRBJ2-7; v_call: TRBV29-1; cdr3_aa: CSVEGQTGTSEQYF; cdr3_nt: TGCAGCGTTGAAGGGCAGACAGGGACCAGCGAGCAGTACTTC
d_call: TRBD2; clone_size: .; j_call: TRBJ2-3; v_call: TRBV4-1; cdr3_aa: CASSQDPLAGASTDTQYF; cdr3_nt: TGCGCCAGCAGCCAAGATCCACTAGCGGGAGCTAGCACAGATACGCAGTATTTT
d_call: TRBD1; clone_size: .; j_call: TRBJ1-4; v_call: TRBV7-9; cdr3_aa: CASSWTGAGTNEKLFF; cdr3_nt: TGTGCCAGCAGCTGGACAGGGGCGGGGACTAATGAAAAACTGTTTTTT
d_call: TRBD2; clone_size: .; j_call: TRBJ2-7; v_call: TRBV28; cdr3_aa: CASSLTGTSGYEQYF; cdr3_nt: TGTGCCAGCAGTTTAACCGGGACTAGCGGCTACGAGCAGTACTTC
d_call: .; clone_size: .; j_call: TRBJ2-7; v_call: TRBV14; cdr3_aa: CASSPWGAPSYEQYF; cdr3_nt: TGTGCCAGCAGCCCCTGGGGGGCCCCTTCCTACGAGCAGTACTTC
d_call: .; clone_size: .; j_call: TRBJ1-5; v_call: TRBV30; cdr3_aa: CAWSDPGLWNQPQHF; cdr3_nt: TGTGCCTGGAGTGACCCGGGACTCTGGAATCAGCCCCAGCATTTT
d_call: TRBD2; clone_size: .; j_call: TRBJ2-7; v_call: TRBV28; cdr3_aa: CASSLWGGTYEQYF; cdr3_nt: TGTGCCAGCAGTTTATGGGGGGGGACCTACGAGCAGTACTTC
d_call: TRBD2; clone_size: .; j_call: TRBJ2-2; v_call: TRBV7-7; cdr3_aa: CASSLEPGLAPGELFF; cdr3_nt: TGTGCTAGCAGCTTAGAACCGGGACTAGCTCCCGGGGAGCTGTTTTTT
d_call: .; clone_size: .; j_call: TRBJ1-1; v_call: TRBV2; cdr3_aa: CASSEREMFLNTEAFF; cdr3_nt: TGTGCCAGCAGTGAACGGGAGATGTTCCTGAACACTGAAGCTTTCTTT
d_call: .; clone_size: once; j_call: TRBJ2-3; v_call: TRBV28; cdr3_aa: CASSSGRERPDTQYF; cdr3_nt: TGTGCCAGCAGTTCCGGGAGAGAAAGACCAGATACGCAGTATTTT
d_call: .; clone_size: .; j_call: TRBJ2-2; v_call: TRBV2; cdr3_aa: CASRTDANTGELFF; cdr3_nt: TGTGCCAGCAGGACCGACGCGAACACCGGGGAGCTGTTTTTT
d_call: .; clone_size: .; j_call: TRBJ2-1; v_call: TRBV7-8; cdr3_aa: CASSRGIDNEQFF; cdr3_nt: TGTGCCAGCAGTCGAGGGATTGACAATGAGCAGTTCTTC
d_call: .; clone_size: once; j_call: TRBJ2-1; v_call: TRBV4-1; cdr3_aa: CASSLNEGFGYNEQFF; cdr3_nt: TGCGCCAGCAGCCTCAACGAAGGATTTGGGTACAATGAGCAGTTCTTC
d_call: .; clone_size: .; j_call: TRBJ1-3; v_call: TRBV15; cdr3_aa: CATSSLQGGSGNTIYF; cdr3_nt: TGTGCCACCAGCAGCCTCCAAGGCGGTTCTGGAAACACCATATATTTT
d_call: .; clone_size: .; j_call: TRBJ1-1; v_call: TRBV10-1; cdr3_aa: CASSESGDTEAFF; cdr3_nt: TGCGCCAGCAGTGAGTCAGGAGACACTGAAGCTTTCTTT
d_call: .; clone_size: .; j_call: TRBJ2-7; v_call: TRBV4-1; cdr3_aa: CASSQGSPSQFEQYF; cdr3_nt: TGCGCCAGCAGCCAAGGTTCACCGTCTCAATTCGAGCAGTACTTC
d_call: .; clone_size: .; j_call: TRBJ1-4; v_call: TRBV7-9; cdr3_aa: CASSPSNEKLFF; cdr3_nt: TGTGCCAGCAGCCCCAGCAATGAAAAACTGTTTTTT
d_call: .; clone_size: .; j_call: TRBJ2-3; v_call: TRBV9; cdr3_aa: CASSLQGSTDTQYF; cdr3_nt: TGTGCCAGCAGCCTCCAGGGGAGCACAGATACGCAGTATTTT
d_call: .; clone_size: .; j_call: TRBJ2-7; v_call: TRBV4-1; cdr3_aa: CASSQGDGRSYEQYF; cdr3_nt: TGCGCCAGCAGCCAAGGGGACGGACGATCCTACGAGCAGTACTTC
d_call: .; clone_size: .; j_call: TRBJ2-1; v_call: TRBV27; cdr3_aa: CASSSTYNEQFF; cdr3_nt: TGTGCCAGCAGTTCGACCTACAATGAGCAGTTCTTC
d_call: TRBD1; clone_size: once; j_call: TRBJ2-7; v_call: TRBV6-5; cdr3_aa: CASSQTGLLSEQYF; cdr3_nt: TGTGCCAGCAGTCAGACAGGGTTGTTAAGCGAGCAGTACTTC
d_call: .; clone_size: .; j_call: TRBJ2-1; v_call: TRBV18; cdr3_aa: CASSGDEQFF; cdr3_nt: TGTGCCAGCTCGGGGGATGAGCAGTTCTTC
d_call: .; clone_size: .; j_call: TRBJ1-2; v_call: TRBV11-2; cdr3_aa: CASSLDGTNYGYTF; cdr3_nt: TGTGCCAGCAGCTTAGACGGAACAAACTATGGCTACACCTTC
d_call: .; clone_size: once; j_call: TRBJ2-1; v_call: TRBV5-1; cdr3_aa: CASQGQGYNEQFF; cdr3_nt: TGCGCCAGCCAAGGACAAGGCTACAATGAGCAGTTCTTC
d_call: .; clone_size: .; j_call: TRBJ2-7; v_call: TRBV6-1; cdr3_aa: CASSEVLAYSYEQYF; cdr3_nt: TGTGCCAGCAGTGAAGTACTCGCATATTCCTACGAGCAGTACTTC
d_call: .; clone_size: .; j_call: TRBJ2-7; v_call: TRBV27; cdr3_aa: CASSLWAGESYEQYF; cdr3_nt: TGTGCCAGCAGTTTATGGGCAGGGGAGTCCTACGAGCAGTACTTC
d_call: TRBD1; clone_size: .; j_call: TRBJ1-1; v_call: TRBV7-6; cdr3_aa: CASSLGPAGGVFTEAFF; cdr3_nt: TGTGCCAGCAGCTTAGGCCCGGCAGGGGGCGTCTTCACTGAAGCTTTCTTT
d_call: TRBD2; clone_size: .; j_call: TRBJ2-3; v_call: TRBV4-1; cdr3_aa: CASSQGTSGEDTQYF; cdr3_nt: TGCGCCAGCAGCCAAGGGACTAGCGGGGAAGATACGCAGTATTTT
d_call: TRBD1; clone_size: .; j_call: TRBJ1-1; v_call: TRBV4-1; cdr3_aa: CASSQVGTGNTEAFF; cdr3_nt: TGCGCCAGCAGCCAAGTGGGGACAGGGAACACTGAAGCTTTCTTT
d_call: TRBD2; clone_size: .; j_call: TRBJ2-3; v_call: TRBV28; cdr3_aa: CASALAGGADTQYF; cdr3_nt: TGTGCCAGCGCCTTAGCGGGGGGAGCAGATACGCAGTATTTT
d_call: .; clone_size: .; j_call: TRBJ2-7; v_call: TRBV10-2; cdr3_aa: CASSESAEEQYF; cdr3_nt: TGCGCCAGCAGTGAGTCGGCAGAAGAGCAGTACTTC
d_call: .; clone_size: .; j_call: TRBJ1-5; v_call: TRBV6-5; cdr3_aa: CASSYSPVDSNQPQHF; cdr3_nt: TGTGCCAGCAGTTACTCGCCCGTCGATAGCAATCAGCCCCAGCATTTT
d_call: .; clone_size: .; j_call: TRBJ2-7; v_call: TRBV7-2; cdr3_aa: CASSLHLGTTYEQYF; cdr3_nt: TGTGCCAGCAGCTTACATTTAGGGACGACCTACGAGCAGTACTTC
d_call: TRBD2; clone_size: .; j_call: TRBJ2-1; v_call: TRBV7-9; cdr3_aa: CASSNGLAQHGEQFF; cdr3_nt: TGTGCCAGCAGCAATGGACTAGCCCAACACGGGGAGCAGTTCTTC